One and the same sample provided the 20 T cell receptor beta chains below, sequenced in a study of blood T cell repertoires in COVID-19. Profiled with immunoSEQ multiplex PCR; TCRdb holds only in-frame clones, not every one. The data hold about 280,000 clones, with around 90% observed a single time. Sequencing was carried out using peripheral blood. These TCRs come from a woman between 50 and 59 years old who had recovered from COVID-19.

The chain recombines TRBV28 with TRBJ2-4; 8 bases fit TRBD1. Per germline, CDR1 MDHEN and CDR2 SYDVKM. This CDR3 is 13 amino acids long. J gave up 7 bases and V 8 bases, and 7 bases lay outside the gene matches. CDR3 sequence (DNA): TGTGCCAGCGGACAGGGTTATATGAACATTCAGTACTTC. Amino acids: CASGQGYMNIQYF.

The J gene is TRBJ1-1, the V gene TRBV7-3; tentatively, D is TRBD1 (5 bases). Germline V lookup: CDR1 SGHTA, CDR2 FQGTGA. CDR3 size: 15 residues. Deletions cut 1 base from V and 1 base from J, with 10 bases between. For the CDR3, the DNA is TGTGCCAGCAGCTTAAGCAGTAGGGGGAACACTGAAGCTTTCTTT. It specifies CASSLSSRGNTEAFF.

The chain is built from TRBV30 and TRBJ1-5; TRBD1 might be the D (6 bases). The CDR3 runs to 13 residues. V lost 2 bases, J lost 2 bases, and 7 bases lay in between. The V gene's germline CDR1 is GTSNPN and CDR2 SVGIG (reference sequence). CDR3 in DNA: TGTGCCTGGAGTTACAGGGGCAATCAGCCCCAGCATTTT. Residues: CAWSYRGNQPQHF.

V gene TRBV28 combines with J gene TRBJ1-3; D might be TRBD1 (5 bases). This CDR3 has 16 amino acids. CDR1 MDHEN and CDR2 SYDVKM come from the germline V gene. The V and J ends lost 2 bases and 0 bases respectively, with 11 bases between them. DNA for the CDR3: TGTGCCAGCAGTTTAGGGCCAGGGTCCTCTGGAAACACCATATATTTT. It translates to CASSLGPGSSGNTIYF.

Here the CDR3 reads CASSYSGSRNTIYF. The CDR3 bases are TGTGCCAGCAGTTACAGCGGTAGCCGAAACACCATATATTTT. This chain joins TRBV6-5 and TRBJ1-3; D uncertain. The germline V gene encodes CDR1 MNHEY and CDR2 SVGAGI. V lost 2 bases and J lost 5, with 10 bases in between. The CDR3 is made up of 14 amino acids.

The chain joins TRBV11-2 to TRBJ1-5, with a possible D match to TRBD1 (6 bases). Germline CDR1 reads SGHAT; CDR2 reads FQNNGV. Trimming removed 4 bases at V and 2 bases at J, with 12 bases between. The CDR3 covers 15 residues. The DNA of the CDR3 is TGTGCCAGCAGCTCAGGGGTTGCGGGCAATCAGCCCCAGCATTTT. Protein: CASSSGVAGNQPQHF.

This clone was found once. The V and J genes are TRBV7-3 and TRBJ2-1, with D possibly being TRBD2 (6 bases). The CDR3 has 16 amino acids. Germline V gene data show CDR1 as SGHTA and CDR2 as FQGTGA. The V end lost 2 bases, the J end lost 4 bases, and 15 bases lay between the germline ends. In DNA, the CDR3 is TGTGCCAGCAGCTTATACGGGGGAGGAATATACAATGAGCAGTTCTTC. It specifies CASSLYGGGIYNEQFF.

This clone was seen more than once but under ten times. J is TRBJ1-3 and V is TRBV3-1 (or the pseudogene TRBV3-2), with D unclear. The germline V gene encodes CDR1 LGHDT and CDR2 YNNKEL (reference sequence). The V and J ends lost 0 bases and 4 bases respectively, with 19 bases between them. The CDR3 extends over 18 amino acids. The CDR3 spells CASSQEGALIGDGNTIYF. As DNA, the CDR3 is TGTGCCAGCAGCCAAGAAGGAGCTCTGATCGGTGACGGAAACACCATATATTTT.

The genes are TRBV5-1 and TRBJ2-7; no reliable D call. V was trimmed by 0 bases and J by 5 bases, leaving 9 bases between them. This CDR3 comprises 13 residues. Germline CDR1 SGHRS, CDR2 YFSETQ. The chain's CDR3 is CASSLGQRNEQYF. The CDR3 DNA follows: TGCGCCAGCAGCTTGGGTCAGAGGAACGAGCAGTACTTC.

This rearrangement joins TRBV6-5 to TRBJ1-1; D gene unclear. V was shortened by 2 bases and J by 0 bases, with 10 bases between the two germline ends. CDR1 is MNHEY, CDR2 SVGAGI, per germline. The CDR3 covers 15 residues. Written as DNA, the CDR3 is TGTGCCAGCAGTTACGAAACAGACATGAACACTGAAGCTTTCTTT. This gives the protein CASSYETDMNTEAFF.

The chain couples TRBV30 to TRBJ1-5; tentative D call: TRBD1 (5 bases). Germline values: CDR1 GTSNPN, CDR2 SVGIG (reference sequence). V lost 3 bases, J lost 3 bases, and 12 bases lay in between. The CDR3 covers 14 residues. The CDR3 DNA is TGTGCCTGGAGGGGAAGACAGCACAATCAGCCCCAGCATTTT. It translates to CAWRGRQHNQPQHF. Together with reference TRBV30 and TRBJ1-5, the CDR3 gives the full variable domain: SQTIHQWPATLVQPVGSPLSLECTVEGTSNPNLYWYRQAAGRGLQLLFYSVGIGQISSEVPQNLSASRPQDRQFILSSKKLLLSDSGFYLCAWRGRQHNQPQHFGDGTRLSIL.

The chain joins TRBV29-1 to TRBJ2-7; TRBD2 matches at 9 bases. Germline CDR1 and CDR2: SQVTM and ANQGSEA. This CDR3 contains 13 residues. J was trimmed by 3 bases and V by 5 bases; bases with no gene match: 5. CDR3 region: CSVLAGAGYEQYF. The CDR3 bases are TGCAGCGTTTTAGCGGGAGCCGGCTACGAGCAGTACTTC.

This clone was seen a single time. V and J are TRBV7-9 and TRBJ2-7, with TRBD1 matching over 9 bases. Losses at the gene ends were 5 bases for V and 2 bases for J; bases not matched to a gene: 4. The CDR3 sequence is 14 residues long. Per the germline V gene, CDR1 is SEHNR and CDR2 is FQNEAQ (reference sequence). DNA of the CDR3: TGTGCCAGCAGCGGAGGGGACAGGGCCTACGAGCAGTACTTC. Translation: CASSGGDRAYEQYF.

This sequence joins TRBV27 and TRBJ1-4; 7 bases are shared with TRBD1. J lost 8 bases, V lost 4 bases, and 16 bases had no gene match. The germline gives CDR1 MNHEY, CDR2 SMNVEV (reference sequence). The CDR3 contains 17 residues. For the CDR3, the DNA is TGTGCCAGCAGTTCAGGAGAGTTAAGACAGGGATGGGAAAAACTGTTTTTT. This translates into CASSSGELRQGWEKLFF.

The chain uses TRBV5-1 and TRBJ1-4; possibly TRBD1 for D (6 bases). Germline CDR1 reads SGHRS; CDR2 reads YFSETQ. V dropped 2 bases and J dropped 0 bases, with 11 bases sitting between them. CDR3 length: 16 residues. The CDR3 coding sequence is TGCGCCAGCAGCTTTTCAGGGGCCTCAACTAATGAAAAACTGTTTTTT. Encoded protein: CASSFSGASTNEKLFF.

This clone occurred once. The chain recombines TRBV24-1 with TRBJ2-2; 8 bases are shared with TRBD1. The ends lost 10 bases at V and 0 bases at J; junction bases unmatched: 3. The CDR3 spans 14 residues. The germline V gene encodes CDR1 KGHDR and CDR2 SFDVKD. CDR3 bases: TGTGCCACGGCGACAGGGGCGAACACCGGGGAGCTGTTTTTT. Protein sequence: CATATGANTGELFF.

The rearrangement uses TRBV6-2 or TRBV6-3 and TRBJ2-5; D is possibly TRBD2 (5 bases). Germline V gene lookup returns CDR1 MNHEY and CDR2 SVGEGT. V was shortened by 5 bases and J by 3 bases, with 7 bases between the two germline ends. There are 12 residues in the CDR3. The DNA of the CDR3 is TGTGCCAGCAGTGAGCGGAAAGAGACCCAGTACTTC. It specifies CASSERKETQYF.

The CDR3 coding sequence is TGCAGCGCTCTGACAGGTTACTCCTACGAGCAGTACTTC. As protein: CSALTGYSYEQYF. V gene TRBV29-1 combines with J gene TRBJ2-7; perhaps TRBD1 as D (6 bases). Looked up from germline, CDR1 is SQVTM and CDR2 is ANQGSEA. The CDR3 contains 13 residues. Trimming pared 7 bases from V and 0 bases from J, leaving 13 bases between.

The CDR3 loop is CASSPTGQVIYNEQFF. The DNA of the CDR3 is TGTGCCAGCTCACCAACGGGACAGGTGATTTACAATGAGCAGTTCTTC. The J gene is TRBJ2-1, the V gene TRBV18; 8 bases fit TRBD1. Germline assignment: CDR1 KGHSH and CDR2 LQKENI. V lost 2 bases, J lost 4 bases, and 7 bases stayed unmatched. This CDR3 has 16 residues.

The chain carries TRBV27 and TRBJ2-3, with 7 bases fitting TRBD2. The length of the CDR3 is 12 residues. Germline lookup yields CDR1 MNHEY and CDR2 SMNVEV (reference sequence). V trimming: 3 bases; J trimming: 9 bases; junction bases outside the gene matches: 3. CDR3 protein: CASSFEGLTQYF. CDR3 DNA sequence: TGTGCCAGCAGTTTTGAGGGACTAACGCAGTATTTT.